Sequencing of this T cell receptor beta chain was carried out in a study of T cell repertoires in cytomegalovirus infection. Study-wide context: Shared public TCR beta signatures pointed to both CMV infection and a matching HLA type. Study results and caveats: Public TCR beta family frequency separated CMV-and-HLA carriers, including in an independent cohort. CMV-specific HLA-C-restricted TCR beta clonotypes dominated the ex vivo response.

TCRdb reprocessed the reads via MiXCR and lists one record per CDR3 protein. Of 300,000 or so distinct CDR3 sequences listed, roughly a tenth are singletons. This clonotype was observed a handful of times. As yet, its antigen is unknown. Deletions cut 9 bases from V and 4 bases from J, with 6 bases between. Germline V gene lookup returns CDR1 KGHDR and CDR2 SFDVKD. The CDR3 spans 11 residues. The specimen was PBMCs. This sequence joins TRBV24-1 and TRBJ2-1, with D possibly being TRBD2 (6 bases). The clonotype was recovered from a human donor in good health (CMV status not recorded). Some clones in this sample may be carry-over from other donors' samples. CDR3 amino acids: CATGGYNEQFF. Here the CDR3 DNA reads TGTGCCACCGGAGGGTACAATGAGCAGTTCTTC.